Sequencing of this TCR beta chain was carried out in a study of blood T cell repertoires in COVID-19. The overall study: Collection of acute and convalescent COVID-19 samples took place in the United States, Italy and Spain. T cells, B-cell-depleted T cells, or PBMCs provided the cDNA or gDNA that served as material.

As processed by the authors: Estimation of nucleated cell counts was performed using reference gene primer amplification. Profiling relied on immunoSEQ multiplex PCR, and the TCRdb table lists in-frame clones only, not all of them. The V and J calls and clone size were taken over from that table, and D and trimming were inferred from the DNA. The sample lists fewer than 130,000 clones; roughly 80% were seen once. J gave up 4 bases and V 4 bases, and 8 bases lay outside the gene matches. From germline, CDR1 is SGHVS and CDR2 FQNEAQ. The CDR3 consists of 15 residues. Input material: peripheral blood. The J gene is TRBJ2-7, the V gene TRBV7-8; 9 bases are shared with TRBD1. The origin of this receptor is a woman aged 60-75 years with acute or convalescent COVID-19. CDR3 residues: CASSSSGTGRYEQYF. The CDR3 DNA is TGTGCCAGCAGCTCCTCCGGGACAGGGCGATACGAGCAGTACTTC.